This is a list of T cell receptor beta chains from one sample in a study of shared clonotypes between healthy human individuals. Data came from immunoSEQ multiplex PCR; TCRdb stores just in-frame clones and leaves some out. The sample holds fewer than 1.8 million clones, less than 99% seen once. What was sequenced was naive CD4+ T cells sorted from blood. These receptors came from a man aged 25 to 40 in good health. Both conserved end residues are part of each CDR3. The D gene is left open where the match is weak. Rows may omit the clone size; those that give it use once, few, many or a size class.

v_call	clone_size	d_call	j_call	cdr3_nt	cdr3_aa
TRBV5-1	-	TRBD1	TRBJ1-2	TGCGCCAGCAGCCCAGGGGCCCGGGACAGGGGGCTTCATGGCTACACCTTC	CASSPGARDRGLHGYTF
TRBV9	-	-	TRBJ2-1	TGTGCCAGCAGCGTGGGGACCGCGGCCATTAGGTTGGTGAGTGAGCAGTTCTTC	CASSVGTAAIRLVSEQFF
TRBV2	-	-	TRBJ2-1	TGTGCCAGCAGTGCAGTGCTACTGGCAGGGGACAATGAGCAGTTCTTC	CASSAVLLAGDNEQFF
TRBV15	once	-	TRBJ2-7	TGTGCCACCAGCAGAGAAGGGGGCGGGAGCTATCTACGGAGGGAGCAGTACTTC	CATSREGGGSYLRREQYF
TRBV28	-	TRBD1	TRBJ2-7	TGTGCCAGCAGATATGGGACAGGGGGCCTCTACGAGCAGTACTTC	CASRYGTGGLYEQYF
TRBV29-1	-	-	TRBJ2-5	TGCAGCGTTGAGCAGACAACCTTGGGAGAGACCCAGTACTTC	CSVEQTTLGETQYF
TRBV18	-	-	TRBJ2-2	TGTGCCAGCTCACCACTGAGGTCCCCCGGGGAGCTGTTTTTT	CASSPLRSPGELFF
TRBV29-1	-	TRBD2	TRBJ2-1	TGCAGCGTTTCCATCCCGGCCTTGGGTAGCGGGAGGGCCTATGAGCAGTTCTTC	CSVSIPALGSGRAYEQFF
TRBV19	once	-	TRBJ1-1	TGTGCCAGTAGCCATTACGGGACACCGAATCGGAACACTGAAGCTTTCTTT	CASSHYGTPNRNTEAFF
TRBV4-1	-	TRBD1	TRBJ2-7	TGCGCCAGCAGCCAGGACCGACAGGGGGGTAGGTCCTACGAGCAGTACTTC	CASSQDRQGGRSYEQYF
TRBV6-1	-	-	TRBJ1-5	TGTGCCAGCAGTGAAGGACACGTCAATCAGCCCCAGCATTTT	CASSEGHVNQPQHF
TRBV28	once	TRBD1	TRBJ2-6	TGTGCCAGCACCTCAGGGGGTTCCGGGGCCAACGTCCTGACTTTC	CASTSGGSGANVLTF
TRBV5-1	once	-	TRBJ2-3	TGCGCCAGCAGCTTGGTCGGCAGGGCCAGCACAGATACGCAGTATTTT	CASSLVGRASTDTQYF
TRBV6-5	-	-	TRBJ1-1	TGTGCCAGCAGACCTTTTGGACGGCATAACACTGAAGCTTTCTTT	CASRPFGRHNTEAFF
TRBV5-1	-	-	TRBJ2-5	TGCGCCAGCAGTGGGGGAAGGGGATTGGAGACCCAGTACTTC	CASSGGRGLETQYF
TRBV28	-	TRBD2	TRBJ2-3	TGTGCCAGCAGTTCCCTAGCGGGAGGGCTCAAGAGAGATACGCAGTATTTT	CASSSLAGGLKRDTQYF
TRBV19	-	-	TRBJ1-5	TGTGCCAGTAGTATAAGGAATCAGCCCCAGCATTTT	CASSIRNQPQHF
TRBV4-1	-	TRBD1	TRBJ2-6	TGCGCCAGCAGCTTCAGGGGGCCTGGGGCCAACGTCCTGACTTTC	CASSFRGPGANVLTF
TRBV25-1	once	TRBD2	TRBJ2-7	TGTGCCAGCAGTCGTGGCGGGAGTCTCTACGAGCAGTACTTC	CASSRGGSLYEQYF
TRBV7-9	-	-	TRBJ1-2	TGTGCCAGCAGCACCGGACAACGCCATCAAACTTATGGCTACACCTTC	CASSTGQRHQTYGYTF
TRBV7-9	-	-	TRBJ1-1	TGTGCCAGCAGCTTAGCGGGCCGAATCACTCGGACGCTGAACACTGAAGCTTTCTTT	CASSLAGRITRTLNTEAFF
TRBV28	once	TRBD1	TRBJ2-7	TGTGCCAGCAGCATCAGACAGGGGACTCGGACCTACGAGCAGTACTTC	CASSIRQGTRTYEQYF
TRBV2	-	TRBD2	TRBJ2-3	TGTGCCAGCAGTGCCGGGACTAGCGGTAGCACAGATACGCAGTATTTT	CASSAGTSGSTDTQYF
TRBV4-1	-	-	TRBJ2-7	TGCGCCAGCAGCCACCCGGAGGACGGACCCTTTCTTTACTCCTACGAGCAGTACTTC	CASSHPEDGPFLYSYEQYF
TRBV28	-	TRBD1	TRBJ1-5	TGTGCCAGCAGGGCAGGGGGCGTGTTAAATCAGCCCCAGCATTTT	CASRAGGVLNQPQHF
TRBV7-9	-	TRBD1	TRBJ2-7	TGTGCCAGCAGCTTAGTAGTCCGGGACAGGGGGCGTTACGAGCAGTACTTC	CASSLVVRDRGRYEQYF
TRBV7-2	-	-	TRBJ2-1	TGTGCCAGCAGCTCCATCCCGGACCCTCTGTACAATGAGCAGTTCTTC	CASSSIPDPLYNEQFF
TRBV9	-	-	TRBJ2-7	TGTGCCAGCAGCGTAGGCTCTCTAGCGAACGAGCAGTACTTC	CASSVGSLANEQYF
TRBV2	-	-	TRBJ1-2	TGTGCCAGCAGTGAAGGCTTGTGGGGCGGAACCTATGGCTACACCTTC	CASSEGLWGGTYGYTF
TRBV5-1	-	-	TRBJ2-7	TGCGCCAGCAGCACCTTCGGGGCAGGTGTCTACGAGCAGTACTTC	CASSTFGAGVYEQYF
TRBV19	-	TRBD2	TRBJ2-3	TGTGCCAGTAGTATATCCCTAGCGGAGATGGGGGATACGCAGTATTTT	CASSISLAEMGDTQYF
TRBV7-2	-	-	TRBJ2-7	TGTGCCAGCAGCTCGGTACAGACCTCCTACGAGCAGTACTTC	CASSSVQTSYEQYF
TRBV27	-	-	TRBJ1-2	TGTGCCACCAAGGCCGGACAGAACTATGGCTACACCTTC	CATKAGQNYGYTF
TRBV5-6	-	TRBD1	TRBJ1-2	TGTGCCAGCAGCCATCCCCGGGACAGGGTTTTTTATGGCTACACCTTC	CASSHPRDRVFYGYTF
TRBV2	-	-	TRBJ2-3	TGTGCCAGCAAAAATCGGGGCACAGATACGCAGTATTTT	CASKNRGTDTQYF
TRBV28	-	-	TRBJ1-2	TGTGCCAGCAGTTTAAGCTTGCCGGGGAGGGGCGGCTACACCTTC	CASSLSLPGRGGYTF
TRBV7-8	-	TRBD2	TRBJ2-7	TGTGCCAGCAGCGCCCTCGGGACTAGAGGCTCCTACGAGCAGTACTTC	CASSALGTRGSYEQYF
TRBV5-1	-	TRBD1	TRBJ1-4	TGCGCCAGCAGCAACGTACAGGGGGCGGTTGAAAAACTGTTTTTT	CASSNVQGAVEKLFF
TRBV4-1	-	TRBD2	TRBJ2-1	TGCGCCAGCAGCCAAGGGGCTAGCGGGAGCTCCTACAATGAGCAGTTCTTC	CASSQGASGSSYNEQFF
TRBV5-4	-	-	TRBJ2-5	TGTGCCAGCAGCTCCCGGTCGGAGACCCAGTACTTC	CASSSRSETQYF
TRBV2	once	TRBD1	TRBJ1-4	TGTGCCACCTCCGGGACAGGGAATGAAAAACTGTTTTTT	CATSGTGNEKLFF
TRBV7-9	-	-	TRBJ2-1	TGTGCCAGCAGCTTACCACCGAATGAGCAGTTCTTC	CASSLPPNEQFF
TRBV5-4	-	TRBD2	TRBJ2-2	TGTGCCAGCAGCTCTTTAGCGGGAGCCCCCACCGGGGAGCTGTTTTTT	CASSSLAGAPTGELFF
TRBV6-6	-	TRBD1	TRBJ2-7	TGTGCCAGCAGCTTAACAGGGGGCAGTAATGACGAGCAGTACTTC	CASSLTGGSNDEQYF
TRBV11-2	-	TRBD2	TRBJ2-5	TGTGCCAGCAGCTCCCGGGTTGCGGGGGGTCGGAGACCCCAGTACTTC	CASSSRVAGGRRPQYF
TRBV19	-	-	TRBJ2-2	TGTGCCAGTAGTATGGGCGGGACAGCCGGGGAGCTGTTTTTT	CASSMGGTAGELFF
TRBV2	-	TRBD2	TRBJ2-1	TGTGCCAGCAGCGTTAGTGACATTCGGGAGGGGTTCAATGAGCAGTTCTTC	CASSVSDIREGFNEQFF
TRBV11-2	-	TRBD2	TRBJ2-5	TGTGCCAGCAGCCCCATGGTTCTAGCGGGACTACAAGAGACCCAGTACTTC	CASSPMVLAGLQETQYF
TRBV5-1	-	TRBD1	TRBJ1-1	TGCGCCAGCAGCTTGGCCAGGGGGGACACTGAAGCTTTCTTT	CASSLARGDTEAFF